This T cell receptor beta chain originates from a study of post-analysis software for immune sequencing data. Study results and limitations: Four or five TRBV segments (TRBV5-6, TRBV5-1 and TRBV20-1 among them) occurred more frequently in patients than in controls. Comparison with controls showed significantly lower normalized Chao1 diversity in multiple sclerosis patients.

The CDR3 has 15 amino acids. The germline V and J ends were trimmed by 2 bases and 2 bases, with 11 bases remaining between them. Germline CDR1 and CDR2: KGHSY and FQNENV. Presence of unique molecular identifiers characterized the TCR beta cDNA libraries. TCRdb ran MiXCR on the PCR reads and lists one entry per CDR3 protein. Seen here are roughly 700,000 distinct CDR3 sequences, 25% to 30% observed once, and the top ten hold around 0.56%. This clonotype has a handful of counts. Antigen specificity is unknown. This rearrangement joins TRBV16 to TRBJ2-3; maybe TRBD2 (5 bases). This clonotype originated in a girl aged 5-17 years with multiple sclerosis. The sequenced material came from blood. The CDR3 protein is CASSQVRDYTDTQYF. The CDR3 nucleotides read TGTGCCAGCAGCCAAGTTAGAGACTACACAGATACGCAGTATTTT.